This entry lists 30 T cell receptor beta chains sequenced from one sample in a study of OX40 agonist ivuxolimab in advanced cancers. Measured with immunoSEQ multiplex PCR; TCRdb has only the in-frame clones, and not every one. The data show tens of thousands of clones, with roughly 78% seen just once and approximately 5% held by the top ten. Here the sequenced sample was CD4+ or CD8+ T cells sorted from blood, taken in a trial of the OX40 agonist ivuxolimab. Source of these receptors: an adult with an advanced solid tumor such as melanoma, head and neck, liver or kidney cancer.

This clone has just a few counts. V and J are TRBV30 and TRBJ1-3; unclear D gene. CDR1 and CDR2 (germline): GTSNPN, SVGIG (reference sequence). V was shortened by 3 bases and J by 4 bases, with 4 bases between the two germline ends. The CDR3 is 11 amino acids. The CDR3 is CAWSPGNTIYF. CDR3 coding DNA: TGTGCCTGGAGCCCAGGAAACACCATATATTTT.

The CDR3 bases are TGCAGCGTCCAGACAGGGGGAGAGGGGGAGCTGTTTTTT. This encodes CSVQTGGEGELFF. V is TRBV29-1 and J is TRBJ2-2; TRBD1 matches at 9 bases. This CDR3 is built from 13 residues. V lost 6 bases to trimming and J lost 8 bases; unmatched junction nucleotides: 7. The germline V gene encodes CDR1 SQVTM and CDR2 ANQGSEA.

The chain recombines TRBV7-2 with TRBJ2-7, with TRBD1 matching 10 bases. Germline CDR1 and CDR2: SGHTA and FQGNSA. The V segment lost 5 bases and the J segment 5 bases; nucleotides outside the gene matches: 12. This CDR3 is 16 amino acids long. The CDR3 DNA is TGTGCCAGCAGCCTAGGGGGACCGGGACAGGGGAACGAGCAGTACTTC. This encodes CASSLGGPGQGNEQYF.

The V call is TRBV7-6, the J call TRBJ1-1; D is unclear. The CDR3 extends over 14 amino acids. The V and J ends lost 5 bases and 0 bases respectively, with 10 bases between them. Germline V lookup: CDR1 SGHVS, CDR2 FNYEAQ. The CDR3 nucleotides are TGTGCCAGCAGCGTCTCCGGAATGAACACTGAAGCTTTCTTT. Translation: CASSVSGMNTEAFF.

This clone was observed a single time. V gene TRBV19 combines with J gene TRBJ2-1; 8 bases match TRBD2. The CDR3 is 18 residues long. CDR1 and CDR2 (germline): LNHDA, SQIVND (reference sequence). V gave up 1 base and J gave up 3 bases; unmatched junction bases: 11. CDR3 loop: CASSIVEGLAGSYNEQFF. As DNA, the CDR3 is TGTGCCAGTAGTATAGTAGAGGGGCTAGCGGGTAGCTACAATGAGCAGTTCTTC.

The chain uses TRBV6-1 and TRBJ1-5; D may be TRBD1 (5 bases). V shed 4 bases and J shed 6 bases, with 10 bases lying between them. The germline CDR1 and CDR2 sequences are MNHNS and SASEGT. The CDR3 extends over 13 amino acids. The CDR3 region is CASSVGGVQPQHF. The DNA of the CDR3 is TGTGCCAGCAGTGTGGGGGGGGTTCAGCCCCAGCATTTT.

This chain connects TRBV7-2 to TRBJ1-1; a weak D match, TRBD1 (5 bases). Trimming took 6 bases from V and 1 from J, leaving 6 bases between them. CDR3 length equals 12 residues. From germline, CDR1 is SGHTA and CDR2 FQGNSA. The CDR3 region is CASRGPNTEAFF. DNA of the CDR3: TGTGCCAGCAGGGGGCCGAACACTGAAGCTTTCTTT.

This clone was picked up one time. The CDR3 DNA reads TGTGCCAGCAGCTTGGGGCAGGTAGGAGAGACCCAGTACTTC. Translated: CASSLGQVGETQYF. The rearrangement uses TRBV5-8 and TRBJ2-5, with no clear D. This CDR3 comprises 14 residues. CDR1 and CDR2 from the germline V gene are SGHTS and YDEGEE. The germline V and J ends were trimmed by 0 bases and 4 bases, with 10 bases remaining between them. Full variable domain (missing parts from reference TRBV5-8 and TRBJ2-5): EAGVTQSPTHLIKTRGQQATLRCSPISGHTSVYWYQQALGLGLQFLLWYDEGEERNRGNFPPRFSGRQFPNYSSELNVNALELEDSALYLCASSLGQVGETQYFGPGTRLLVL.

The gene calls are TRBV15 and TRBJ1-4, with 7 bases fitting TRBD1. This CDR3 region has 15 residues. Germline trimming cut 3 bases from V and 7 bases from J; bases unmatched to any gene: 8. Germline V gene lookup returns CDR1 LNHNV and CDR2 YYDKDF (reference sequence). This chain's CDR3 is CATSRNRGAGEKLFF. The CDR3 coding sequence is TGTGCCACCAGCAGGAACAGGGGAGCGGGTGAAAAACTGTTTTTT.

The chain combines TRBV4-3 with TRBJ1-2; no reliable D call. The CDR3 has 15 residues. V gave up 0 bases and J gave up 3 bases, with 11 bases separating them. The germline V gene encodes CDR1 LGHNA and CDR2 YSLEER. The CDR3 loop is CASSQETGRDYGYTF. CDR3 coding DNA: TGCGCCAGCAGCCAAGAGACCGGAAGGGACTATGGCTACACCTTC.

V gene TRBV30 combines with J gene TRBJ2-3; unclear D gene. The CDR3 length is 12 residues. The germline V gene has CDR1 GTSNPN and CDR2 SVGIG (reference sequence). The ends were cut back, 2 bases at V and 8 bases at J, with 11 bases in the middle. CDR3 DNA sequence: TGTGCCTGGAGTCCCTCCGCTACTACGCAGTATTTT. Protein: CAWSPSATTQYF. The full variable domain, with the rest looked up from reference TRBV30 and TRBJ2-3, is SQTIHQWPATLVQPVGSPLSLECTVEGTSNPNLYWYRQAAGRGLQLLFYSVGIGQISSEVPQNLSASRPQDRQFILSSKKLLLSDSGFYLCAWSPSATTQYFGPGTRLTVL.

This chain connects TRBV7-2 to TRBJ1-5; 9 nucleotides agree with TRBD1. CDR1 and CDR2 from the germline V gene are SGHTA and FQGNSA. Trimming removed 6 bases from V and 4 bases from J; junction bases left unmatched: 4. CDR3 length: 14 residues. Here the CDR3 DNA reads TGTGCCAGCAGGGAACAGGGGGCGAATCAGCCCCAGCATTTT. This encodes CASREQGANQPQHF.

The rearrangement joins TRBV11-3 to TRBJ2-1; TRBD1 aligns across 9 bases. Germline lookup yields CDR1 SGHNT and CDR2 YENEEA. The V and J ends lost 3 bases and 5 bases, in that order; junction bases with no gene match: 2. CDR3 size: 14 residues. For the CDR3, the DNA is TGTGCCAGCAGCTTGGGACAGGGTAACAATGAGCAGTTCTTC. It codes for CASSLGQGNNEQFF.

This sequence joins TRBV30 and TRBJ2-7; D is unresolved. Between the trimmed V and J ends, which lost 3 bases and 4 bases, there was a span of 7 bases. Germline loops: CDR1 GTSNPN, CDR2 SVGIG (reference sequence). The CDR3 length is 11 residues. The CDR3 loop reads CAWRGRYEQYF. The CDR3 nucleotides are TGTGCCTGGAGAGGGCGGTACGAGCAGTACTTC.

CDR3 DNA sequence: TGTGCCAGCTCACCATTGGGAAACGCGAACACCGGGGAGCTGTTTTTT. Protein product: CASSPLGNANTGELFF. The chain uses TRBV18 and TRBJ2-2, with D unresolved. V lost 2 bases and J lost 0, with 10 bases in between. Germline V gene data show CDR1 as KGHSH and CDR2 as LQKENI. CDR3 length equals 16 residues. The variable domain in full, with the rest retrieved from reference TRBV18 and TRBJ2-2, is NAGVMQNPRHLVRRRGQEARLRCSPMKGHSHVYWYRQLPEEGLKFMVYLQKENIIDESGMPKERFSAEFPKEGPSILRIQQVVRGDSAAYFCASSPLGNANTGELFFGEGSRLTVL.

The chain combines TRBV27 with TRBJ2-2; D is possibly TRBD1 (5 bases). The CDR3 length is 15 residues. Germline CDR1 MNHEY, CDR2 SMNVEV (reference sequence). V shed 1 base and J shed 7 bases, with 13 bases lying between them. The CDR3 DNA reads as TGTGCCAGCAGTTTATGGGGTAGCCAGGGCGGGGAGCTGTTTTTT. This sequence encodes CASSLWGSQGGELFF.

The rearrangement links TRBV7-2 to TRBJ1-5, with D tentatively TRBD1 (5 bases). The V end was cut by 1 base, the J end by 3 bases, with 10 bases between. This CDR3 has 15 residues. Germline CDR1 reads SGHTA; CDR2 reads FQGNSA. The CDR3 protein is CASSLVGGYNQPQHF. CDR3 in DNA: TGTGCCAGCAGCTTAGTGGGGGGATACAATCAGCCCCAGCATTTT.

V is TRBV7-9 and J is TRBJ1-2; 10 bases are shared with TRBD1. Trimming at V came to 4 bases and at J to 8 bases, leaving 7 bases not matched to a gene. Germline CDR1 is SEHNR and CDR2 is FQNEAQ (reference sequence). CDR3 length: 14 amino acids. The CDR3 bases are TGTGCCAGCAGCTCATTCCGGGACAGGGGAGGCTACACCTTC. Translated: CASSSFRDRGGYTF. The full variable domain, rest sourced from reference TRBV7-9 and TRBJ1-2, is DTGVSQNPRHKITKRGQNVTFRCDPISEHNRLYWYRQTLGQGPEFLTYFQNEAQLEKSRLLSDRFSAERPKGSFSTLEIQRTEQGDSAMYLCASSSFRDRGGYTFGSGTRLTVV.

The rearrangement joins TRBV6-1 to TRBJ1-2, with D unclear. Germline CDR1 reads MNHNS; CDR2 reads SASEGT. V dropped 6 bases and J dropped 5 bases, with 10 bases sitting between them. The length of the CDR3 is 12 residues. CDR3 sequence (DNA): TGTGCCAGCAGGTTGGGCTCATATGGCTACACCTTC. Translating gives CASRLGSYGYTF.

The J gene is TRBJ1-5, the V gene TRBV30, with 10 bases fitting TRBD1. V was clipped by 6 bases and J by 6 bases; unmatched bases: 5. This CDR3 contains 13 residues. Germline loops: CDR1 GTSNPN, CDR2 SVGIG (reference sequence). The CDR3 here is CACRQGAAQPQHF. CDR3 nucleotide sequence: TGTGCCTGTAGACAGGGGGCCGCTCAGCCCCAGCATTTT.

The chain couples TRBV28 to TRBJ1-1; D is unclear. The CDR3 has 15 residues. V gave up 7 bases and J gave up 6 bases, with 21 bases separating them. Germline V CDR1 and CDR2: MDHEN, SYDVKM. CDR3 bases: TGTGCCAGCATCTTGGGCCTCACGGGATTCGCTGAAGCTTTCTTT. This encodes CASILGLTGFAEAFF. Variable domain in full (rest from reference TRBV28 and TRBJ1-1): DVKVTQSSRYLVKRTGEKVFLECVQDMDHENMFWYRQDPGLGLRLIYFSYDVKMKEKGDIPEGYSVSREKKERFSLILESASTNQTSMYLCASILGLTGFAEAFFGQGTRLTVV.

This clone was counted a single time. V usage is TRBV5-1 and J usage is TRBJ2-2, with D unresolved. Germline CDR1 is SGHRS and CDR2 is YFSETQ. The CDR3 runs 12 residues. V was shortened by 7 bases and J by 2 bases, with 6 bases between the two germline ends. The CDR3 is CASRINTGELFF. CDR3 DNA: TGCGCCAGCCGGATTAACACCGGGGAGCTGTTTTTT.

The rearrangement links TRBV2 to TRBJ2-7; D is undetermined. CDR1 SNHLY and CDR2 FYNNEI come from the germline V gene. This CDR3 spans 17 amino acids. The V gene lost 11 bases and the J gene lost 0 bases, with 26 bases spanning the gap. This CDR3 reads CALHQSFVGTSSYEQYF. Here the CDR3 DNA reads TGTGCCTTACACCAAAGTTTTGTCGGCACCAGCTCCTACGAGCAGTACTTC. Full variable domain (rest looked up from reference TRBV2 and TRBJ2-7): EPEVTQTPSHQVTQMGQEVILRCVPISNHLYFYWYRQILGQKVEFLVSFYNNEISEKSEIFDDQFSVERPDGSNFTLKIRSTKLEDSAMYFCALHQSFVGTSSYEQYFGPGTRLTVT.

This clone came up once. The chain recombines TRBV11-2 with TRBJ2-1; 9 bases match TRBD2. Trimming removed 2 bases from V and 4 bases from J; junction bases left unmatched: 15. The CDR3 is 19 residues long. Germline values: CDR1 SGHAT, CDR2 FQNNGV. The CDR3 coding sequence is TGTGCCAGCAGCTTACTGACCCAATTAGCGGGAGCTCGGTACAATGAGCAGTTCTTC. This encodes CASSLLTQLAGARYNEQFF.

This sequence joins TRBV27 and TRBJ2-2, with D tentatively TRBD1 or TRBD2 (5 bases each). In germline, CDR1 is MNHEY, CDR2 SMNVEV (reference sequence). The length of the CDR3 is 14 residues. The ends were cut back, 5 bases at V and 7 bases at J, with 14 bases in the middle. The CDR3 region is CASSPRWGSGELFF. Here the CDR3 DNA reads TGTGCCAGCAGTCCCAGATGGGGGAGCGGGGAGCTGTTTTTT.

J is TRBJ2-7 and V is TRBV10-2, with 12 bases that match TRBD2. J lost 7 bases, V lost 5 bases, and 9 bases had no gene match. Germline V lookup: CDR1 WSHSY, CDR2 SAAADI. The CDR3 has 15 residues. The CDR3 is CASSLSSGGAREQYF. The CDR3, as DNA: TGCGCCAGCAGTCTTTCTAGCGGGGGGGCCCGGGAGCAGTACTTC.

This chain uses TRBV18 with TRBJ1-1; D gene ambiguous. Trimming took off 3 bases at V and 5 bases at J, with 13 bases between the two ends. Germline V gene sequence: CDR1 KGHSH, CDR2 LQKENI. CDR3 length: 14 residues. CDR3 sequence (DNA): TGTGCCAGCTCACCTGACGGCGGCGGGACTGAAGCTTTCTTT. Translating it yields CASSPDGGGTEAFF.

The chain links TRBV11-2 to TRBJ1-1; possibly TRBD1 for D (5 bases). Trimming shortened V by 3 bases and J by 0 bases, and 8 bases separated the two germline ends. Germline loops: CDR1 SGHAT, CDR2 FQNNGV. The length of the CDR3 is 14 residues. The CDR3 nucleotides are TGTGCCAGCAGCTTCGGGGGGATGAACACTGAAGCTTTCTTT. Translated: CASSFGGMNTEAFF.

The chain combines TRBV5-1 with TRBJ2-1; 14 nucleotides match TRBD2. Germline V lookup: CDR1 SGHRS, CDR2 YFSETQ. The CDR3 is 18 amino acids. V lost 4 bases, J lost 6 bases, and 12 bases stayed unmatched. The chain's CDR3 is CASSVLLGLAGVSNEQFF. CDR3 sequence (DNA): TGCGCCAGCAGCGTCTTGCTGGGACTAGCGGGAGTTTCCAATGAGCAGTTCTTC.

The rearrangement joins TRBV7-9 to TRBJ1-1; D remains unclear. Germline CDR1 reads SEHNR; CDR2 reads FQNEAQ (reference sequence). CDR3 length: 13 residues. Trimming took 5 bases from V and 3 from J, leaving 10 bases between them. CDR3 nucleotides: TGTGCCAGCAGCAATCGACCGGACACTGAAGCTTTCTTT. Residues: CASSNRPDTEAFF.